A selection of T cell receptor beta chains follows, all from one sample in a study of cytomegalovirus exposure and HLA in healthy donors. This table comes from immunoSEQ multiplex PCR, and its TCRdb copy is limited to in-frame clones, with some not included. Of 99,000 or so clones listed, approximately 84% were seen once; the top ten hold 5.6%. The sequenced sample consisted of PBMCs. The receptors shown here come from a male donor in good health and CMV-seronegative. CDR3s include the opening cysteine and the closing phenylalanine or tryptophan. D genes are given only for firm matches. Clone size is shown for a subset of rows, as once, few, many or a class of expanded clone.

V gene	J gene	clone size	D gene	CDR3 DNA	CDR3 protein
TRBV30	TRBJ1-1	once	TRBD1	TGTGCCTGGATTACCCCGGCAGGGGGGCACACTGAAGCTTTCTTT	CAWITPAGGHTEAFF
TRBV14	TRBJ1-2	NA	TRBD1	TGTGCCAGCAGCCAAGGGGGACAGGGGGCGAACTATGGCTACACCTTC	CASSQGGQGANYGYTF
TRBV2	TRBJ1-6	NA	NA	TGTGCCAGCAGTGACCCGGGATCCTCCCAGCTTTCACCCCTCCACTTT	CASSDPGSSQLSPLHF
TRBV9	TRBJ2-1	NA	NA	TGTGCCAGCAGCGTAGATTCGGACACAATGTCGCAGTTCTTC	CASSVDSDTMSQFF
TRBV9	TRBJ2-2	NA	NA	TGTGCCAGCAGCGTAGTGCAGGGCGGCGGGGAGCTGTTTTTT	CASSVVQGGGELFF
TRBV2	TRBJ2-3	NA	TRBD1	TGTGCCAGCAGTCCAGATTTCCCCGGGTCCAGGGGGACAGATACGCAGTATTTT	CASSPDFPGSRGTDTQYF
TRBV7-8	TRBJ2-7	NA	NA	TGTGCCAGCAGCCCTCGACAGCCCTACGAGCAGCACTTC	CASSPRQPYEQHF
TRBV28	TRBJ2-7	NA	NA	TGTGCCAGCAGTCGCCCAATAGTGAGTTCCTACGAGCAGTACTTC	CASSRPIVSSYEQYF
TRBV9	TRBJ2-1	NA	TRBD2	TGTGCCAGCAGCCAAAGGCCAGCGGGAATTGACAATGAGCAGTTCTTC	CASSQRPAGIDNEQFF
TRBV5-6	TRBJ2-3	NA	TRBD2	TGTGCCAGCAGCCCCATCGGACTAGCGCAGGGAGATACGCAGTATTTT	CASSPIGLAQGDTQYF
TRBV5-6	TRBJ2-7	NA	NA	TGTGCCAGCAGCTCCTGGAGGGACCTCTACGAGCAGTACTTC	CASSSWRDLYEQYF
TRBV28	TRBJ2-1	NA	NA	TGTGCCAGCAGTTTATTGACGGGTATGTTTGCCTACAATGAGCAGTTCTTC	CASSLLTGMFAYNEQFF
TRBV7-3	TRBJ2-3	few	NA	TGTGCCAGCAGCCCAGGGTCAGATACGCAGTATTTT	CASSPGSDTQYF
TRBV28	TRBJ2-7	NA	TRBD1	TGTGCCAGCGGGACAGGGGGCTCCAACGAGCAGTACTTC	CASGTGGSNEQYF
TRBV7-3	TRBJ2-1	few	TRBD2	TGTGCCAGCAGCTCCCGACTAGCGGGACGGAATGAGCAGTTCTTC	CASSSRLAGRNEQFF
TRBV19	TRBJ2-7	NA	TRBD2	TGTGCCAGTAGTAAAGCGGGAACAACCCACGAGCAGTACTTC	CASSKAGTTHEQYF
TRBV4-2	TRBJ1-4	few	NA	TGTGCCAGCAGCCCCAATCACGGGACTAATGAAAAACTGTTTTTT	CASSPNHGTNEKLFF
TRBV6-5	TRBJ2-5	NA	NA	TGTGCCAGCAGTTACGGTCTAGCGCAAGAGACCCAGTACTTC	CASSYGLAQETQYF
TRBV5-1	TRBJ2-1	few	NA	TGCGCCAGCAGATCCTCCGGGTATGAGCAGTTCTTC	CASRSSGYEQFF
TRBV5-6	TRBJ2-1	few	NA	TGTGCCAGCAGCTTTGGCCGGAGGGGCGAGCAGTTCTTC	CASSFGRRGEQFF
TRBV28	TRBJ1-2	NA	NA	TGTGCCAGCAGTGCGAAGATCTACGGCTACACCTTC	CASSAKIYGYTF
TRBV5-4	TRBJ2-1	NA	NA	TGTGCCAGCAGCTTATGGGGACTTTACAATGAGCAGTTCTTC	CASSLWGLYNEQFF
TRBV30	TRBJ2-7	NA	TRBD2	TGTGCCTGGATAACCCGGGAGGCACTCCCATACGAGCAGTACTTC	CAWITREALPYEQYF
TRBV7-2	TRBJ2-7	NA	TRBD1	TGTGCCAGCAGCTTGACCGGGACAGAAGCCTACGAGCAGTACTTC	CASSLTGTEAYEQYF
TRBV5-1	TRBJ2-5	NA	TRBD2	TGCGCCAGCGCACGGACTAGCGGGAGTATGGAGACCCAGTACTTC	CASARTSGSMETQYF
TRBV19	TRBJ1-6	NA	TRBD1	TGTGCCAGTAGGGCAGGGACAGGGGGCTCACCCCTCCACTTT	CASRAGTGGSPLHF
TRBV18	TRBJ1-5	once	TRBD1	TGTGCCAGCTCACGTATGGACAGGGGGGGTCAGCCCCAGCATTTT	CASSRMDRGGQPQHF
TRBV2	TRBJ1-2	NA	NA	TGTGCCAGCAGACGGGGAGGCTCTGGCTACACCTTC	CASRRGGSGYTF
TRBV27	TRBJ2-7	NA	TRBD2	TGTGCCAGCAGCTTAGGTAGCGGGACGTACGAGCAGTACTTC	CASSLGSGTYEQYF